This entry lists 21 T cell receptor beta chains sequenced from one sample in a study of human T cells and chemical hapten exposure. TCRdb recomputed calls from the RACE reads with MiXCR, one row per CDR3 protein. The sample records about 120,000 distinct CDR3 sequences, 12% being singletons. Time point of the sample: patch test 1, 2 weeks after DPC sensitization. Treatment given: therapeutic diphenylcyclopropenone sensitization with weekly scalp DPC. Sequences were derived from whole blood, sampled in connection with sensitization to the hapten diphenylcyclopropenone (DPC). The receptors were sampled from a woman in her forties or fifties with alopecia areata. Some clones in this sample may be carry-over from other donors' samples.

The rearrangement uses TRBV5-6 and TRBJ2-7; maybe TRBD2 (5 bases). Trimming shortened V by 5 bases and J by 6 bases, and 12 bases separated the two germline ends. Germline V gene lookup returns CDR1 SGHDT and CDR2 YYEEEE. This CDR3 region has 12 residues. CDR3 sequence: CASSLRAGEQYF. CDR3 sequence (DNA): TGTGCCAGCAGTTTGAGGGCGGGCGAGCAGTACTTC. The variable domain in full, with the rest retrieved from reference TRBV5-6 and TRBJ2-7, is DAGVTQSPTHLIKTRGQQVTLRCSPKSGHDTVSWYQQALGQGPQFIFQYYEEEERQRGNFPDRFSGHQFPNYSSELNVNALLLGDSALYLCASSLRAGEQYFGPGTRLTVT.

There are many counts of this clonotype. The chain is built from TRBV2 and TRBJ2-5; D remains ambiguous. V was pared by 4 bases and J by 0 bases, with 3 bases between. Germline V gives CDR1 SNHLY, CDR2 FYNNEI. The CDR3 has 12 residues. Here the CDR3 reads CASSVNQETQYF. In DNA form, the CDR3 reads TGTGCCAGCAGTGTTAACCAAGAGACCCAGTACTTC.

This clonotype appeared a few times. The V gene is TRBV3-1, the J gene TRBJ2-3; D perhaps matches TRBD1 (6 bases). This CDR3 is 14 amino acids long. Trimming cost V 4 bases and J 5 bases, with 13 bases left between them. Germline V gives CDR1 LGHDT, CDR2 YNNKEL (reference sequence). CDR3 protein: CASSLRGTGDTQYF. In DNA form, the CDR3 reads TGTGCCAGCAGCCTCAGGGGCACGGGAGATACGCAGTATTTT.

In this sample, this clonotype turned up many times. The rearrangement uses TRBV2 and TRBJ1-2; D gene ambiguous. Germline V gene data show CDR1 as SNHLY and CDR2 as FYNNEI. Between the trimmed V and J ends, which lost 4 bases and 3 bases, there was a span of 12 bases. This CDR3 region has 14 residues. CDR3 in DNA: TGTGCCAGCAGTGTAGGCACGGAGGACTATGGCTACACCTTC. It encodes CASSVGTEDYGYTF. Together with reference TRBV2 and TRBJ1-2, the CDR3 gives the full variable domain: EPEVTQTPSHQVTQMGQEVILRCVPISNHLYFYWYRQILGQKVEFLVSFYNNEISEKSEIFDDQFSVERPDGSNFTLKIRSTKLEDSAMYFCASSVGTEDYGYTFGSGTRLTVV.

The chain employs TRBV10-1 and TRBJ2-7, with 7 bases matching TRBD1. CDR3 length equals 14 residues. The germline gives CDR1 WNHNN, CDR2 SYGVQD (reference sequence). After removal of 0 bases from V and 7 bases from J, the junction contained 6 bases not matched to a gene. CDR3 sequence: CASSESTGLEEQYF. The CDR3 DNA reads TGCGCCAGCAGTGAGTCGACAGGGTTGGAAGAGCAGTACTTC.

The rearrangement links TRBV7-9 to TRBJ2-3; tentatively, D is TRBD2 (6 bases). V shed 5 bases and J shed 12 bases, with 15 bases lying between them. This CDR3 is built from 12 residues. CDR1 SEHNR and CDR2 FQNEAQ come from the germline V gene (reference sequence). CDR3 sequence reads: CASSPPGGIQYF. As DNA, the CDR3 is TGTGCCAGCAGCCCCCCTGGGGGGATTCAGTATTTT. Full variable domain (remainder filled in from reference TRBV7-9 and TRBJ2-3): DTGVSQNPRHKITKRGQNVTFRCDPISEHNRLYWYRQTLGQGPEFLTYFQNEAQLEKSRLLSDRFSAERPKGSFSTLEIQRTEQGDSAMYLCASSPPGGIQYFGPGTRLTVL.

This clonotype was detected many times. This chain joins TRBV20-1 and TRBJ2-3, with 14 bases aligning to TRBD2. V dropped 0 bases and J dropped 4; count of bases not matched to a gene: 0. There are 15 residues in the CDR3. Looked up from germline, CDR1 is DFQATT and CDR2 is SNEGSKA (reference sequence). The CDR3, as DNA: TGCAGTGCTAGAGAGGGACTAGCGGGAGCAGATACGCAGTATTTT. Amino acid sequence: CSAREGLAGADTQYF.

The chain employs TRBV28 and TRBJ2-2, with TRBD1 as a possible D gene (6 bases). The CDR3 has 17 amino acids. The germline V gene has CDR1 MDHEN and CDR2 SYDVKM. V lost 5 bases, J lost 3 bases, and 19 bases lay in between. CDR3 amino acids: CASSLPTGVDDTGELFF. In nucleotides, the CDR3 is TGTGCCAGCAGTCTTCCGACAGGAGTCGACGACACCGGGGAGCTGTTTTTT. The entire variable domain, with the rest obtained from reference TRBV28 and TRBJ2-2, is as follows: DVKVTQSSRYLVKRTGEKVFLECVQDMDHENMFWYRQDPGLGLRLIYFSYDVKMKEKGDIPEGYSVSREKKERFSLILESASTNQTSMYLCASSLPTGVDDTGELFFGEGSRLTVL.

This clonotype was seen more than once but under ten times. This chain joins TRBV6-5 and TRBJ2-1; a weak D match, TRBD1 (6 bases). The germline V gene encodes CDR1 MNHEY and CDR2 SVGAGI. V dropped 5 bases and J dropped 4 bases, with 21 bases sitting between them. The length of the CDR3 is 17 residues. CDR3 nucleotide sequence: TGTGCCAGCAGTCCAAACCCCGGGACACTGGATTACAATGAGCAGTTCTTC. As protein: CASSPNPGTLDYNEQFF.

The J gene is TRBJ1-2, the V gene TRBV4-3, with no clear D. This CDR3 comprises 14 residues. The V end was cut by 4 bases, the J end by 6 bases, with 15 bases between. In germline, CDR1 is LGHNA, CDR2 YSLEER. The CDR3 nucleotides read TGCGCCAGCAGCCCGGAAGCGTTGTCCCATGGCTACACCTTC. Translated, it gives CASSPEALSHGYTF.

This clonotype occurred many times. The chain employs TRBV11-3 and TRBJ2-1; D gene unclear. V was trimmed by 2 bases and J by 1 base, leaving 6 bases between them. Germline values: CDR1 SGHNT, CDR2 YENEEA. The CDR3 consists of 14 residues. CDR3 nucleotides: TGTGCCAGCAGCTTATCTAGATCCTACAATGAGCAGTTCTTC. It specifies CASSLSRSYNEQFF. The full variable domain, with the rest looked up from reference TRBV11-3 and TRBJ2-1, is EAGVVQSPRYKIIEKKQPVAFWCNPISGHNTLYWYLQNLGQGPELLIRYENEEAVDDSQLPKDRFSAERLKGVDSTLKIQPAELGDSAVYLCASSLSRSYNEQFFGPGTRLTVL.

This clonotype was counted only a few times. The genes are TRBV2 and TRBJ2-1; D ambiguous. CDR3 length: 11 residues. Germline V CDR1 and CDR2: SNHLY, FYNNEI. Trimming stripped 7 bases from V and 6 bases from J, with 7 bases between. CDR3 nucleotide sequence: TGTGCCAGCACGAGAGCCAATGAGCAGTTCTTC. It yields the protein CASTRANEQFF.

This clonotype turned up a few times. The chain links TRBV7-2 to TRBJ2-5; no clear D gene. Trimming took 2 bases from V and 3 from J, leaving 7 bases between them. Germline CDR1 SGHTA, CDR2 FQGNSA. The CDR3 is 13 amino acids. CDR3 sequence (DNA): TGTGCCAGCAGCTTATTTGCGGAAGAGACCCAGTACTTC. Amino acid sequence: CASSLFAEETQYF.

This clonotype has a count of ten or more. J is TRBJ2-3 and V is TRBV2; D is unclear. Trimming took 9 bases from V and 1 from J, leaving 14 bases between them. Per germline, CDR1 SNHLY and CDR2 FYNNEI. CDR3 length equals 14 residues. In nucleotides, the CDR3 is TGTGCCAGTACGACGGCTTCCGGCACAGATACGCAGTATTTT. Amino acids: CASTTASGTDTQYF.

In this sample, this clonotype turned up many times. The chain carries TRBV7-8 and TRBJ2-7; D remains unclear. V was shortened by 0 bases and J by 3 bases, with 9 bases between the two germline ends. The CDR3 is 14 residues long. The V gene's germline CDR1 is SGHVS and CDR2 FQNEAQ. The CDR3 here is CASSLAVVGYEQYF. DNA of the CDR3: TGTGCCAGCAGCTTAGCGGTGGTGGGCTACGAGCAGTACTTC.

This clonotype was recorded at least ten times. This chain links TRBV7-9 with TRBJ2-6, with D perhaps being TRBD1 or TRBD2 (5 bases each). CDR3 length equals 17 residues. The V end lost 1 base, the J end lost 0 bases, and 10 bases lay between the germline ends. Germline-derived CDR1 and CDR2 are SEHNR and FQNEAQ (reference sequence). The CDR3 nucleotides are TGTGCCAGCAGCTTAGGCGAGGGGCGCTCTGGGGCCAACGTCCTGACTTTC. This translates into CASSLGEGRSGANVLTF.

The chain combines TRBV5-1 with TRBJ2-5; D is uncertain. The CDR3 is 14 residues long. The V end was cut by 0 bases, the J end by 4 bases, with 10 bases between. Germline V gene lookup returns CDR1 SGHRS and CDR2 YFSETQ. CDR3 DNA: TGCGCCAGCAGCTTGGCGCGCGGCGGAGAGACCCAGTACTTC. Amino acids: CASSLARGGETQYF.

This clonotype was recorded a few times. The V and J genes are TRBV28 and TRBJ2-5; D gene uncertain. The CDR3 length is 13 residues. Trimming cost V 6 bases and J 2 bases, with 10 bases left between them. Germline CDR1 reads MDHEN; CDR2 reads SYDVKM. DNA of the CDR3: TGTGCCAGCAGCGCACCAGGACAAGAGACCCAGTACTTC. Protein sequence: CASSAPGQETQYF.

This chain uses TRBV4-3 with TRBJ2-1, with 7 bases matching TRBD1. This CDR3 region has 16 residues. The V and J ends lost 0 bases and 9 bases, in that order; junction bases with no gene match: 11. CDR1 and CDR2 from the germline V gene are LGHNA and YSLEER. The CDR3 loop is CASSQEGDSGRVEQFF. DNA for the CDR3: TGCGCCAGCAGCCAAGAAGGGGACAGCGGTAGGGTTGAGCAGTTCTTC.

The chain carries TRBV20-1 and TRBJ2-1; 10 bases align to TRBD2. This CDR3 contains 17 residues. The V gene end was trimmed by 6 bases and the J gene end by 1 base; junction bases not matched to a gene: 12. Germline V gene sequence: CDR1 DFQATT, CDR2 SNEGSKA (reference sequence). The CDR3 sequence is CSALAGGAAGSYNEQFF. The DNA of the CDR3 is TGCAGTGCGTTAGCGGGGGGCGCTGCTGGTTCCTACAATGAGCAGTTCTTC.

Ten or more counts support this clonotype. The CDR3 protein is CASNGPGTGTEAFF. DNA for the CDR3: TGTGCCAGCAACGGACCGGGAACTGGAACTGAAGCTTTCTTT. The chain combines TRBV6-2 or TRBV6-3 with TRBJ1-1; no clear D. The CDR3 contains 14 residues. Germline lookup yields CDR1 MNHEY and CDR2 SVGEGT. V was pared by 7 bases and J by 5 bases, with 17 bases between.